These 20 T cell receptor beta chains were all obtained from the same sample, sequenced in a study of cytomegalovirus exposure and HLA in healthy donors. Here immunoSEQ multiplex PCR was the method, and the copy in TCRdb shows in-frame clones only, minus some. The sample contains some 250,000 clones, roughly 89% of which appear only once. Sequencing input: PBMCs. The receptors were sampled from a woman between 18 and 29 years old in good health and CMV-seronegative.

V is TRBV7-9 and J is TRBJ1-5, with D perhaps TRBD1 (6 bases). With 3 bases removed from V and 2 bases from J, the gap between germline ends came to 8 bases. This CDR3 spans 14 amino acids. Per the germline V gene, CDR1 is SEHNR and CDR2 is FQNEAQ (reference sequence). The DNA for the CDR3 is TGTGCCAGCAGCTTCCCAGGGGGCAATCAGCCCCAGCATTTT. This sequence encodes CASSFPGGNQPQHF.

This chain links TRBV7-6 with TRBJ1-5; a weak D match, TRBD1 (6 bases). This CDR3 has 15 residues. V lost 0 bases and J lost 4, with 10 bases in between. CDR1 and CDR2 (germline): SGHVS, FNYEAQ. The CDR3 coding sequence is TGTGCCAGCAGCTTAGCACAGGGAGTTAATCAGCCCCAGCATTTT. Residues: CASSLAQGVNQPQHF. The variable domain in full, with the rest retrieved from reference TRBV7-6 and TRBJ1-5, is GAGVSQSPRYKVTKRGQDVALRCDPISGHVSLYWYRQALGQGPEFLTYFNYEAQQDKSGLPNDRFSAERPEGSISTLTIQRTEQRDSAMYRCASSLAQGVNQPQHFGDGTRLSIL.

The genes are TRBV5-6 and TRBJ2-1; tentatively, D is TRBD2 (5 bases). V lost 6 bases to trimming and J lost 5 bases, with 15 bases between them. The CDR3 runs to 14 residues. The germline V gene encodes CDR1 SGHDT and CDR2 YYEEEE. The CDR3, as DNA: TGTGCCAGCACATCAACCGTCGGGGACAATGAGCAGTTCTTC. Translated, it gives CASTSTVGDNEQFF.

The chain employs TRBV6-5 and TRBJ1-6; D might be TRBD1 (6 bases). From germline, CDR1 is MNHEY and CDR2 SVGAGI. The V end was cut by 7 bases, the J end by 9 bases, with 13 bases between. CDR3 length: 13 amino acids. DNA of the CDR3: TGTGCCAGCACCCACATCAGGGGTTCACCCCTCCACTTT. Residues: CASTHIRGSPLHF.

This sequence joins TRBV7-9 and TRBJ1-2; perhaps TRBD1 as D (5 bases). V was shortened by 1 base and J by 6 bases, with 9 bases between the two germline ends. CDR3 length: 13 residues. Per germline, CDR1 SEHNR and CDR2 FQNEAQ (reference sequence). CDR3: CASSLERTNGYTF. The CDR3, as DNA: TGTGCCAGCAGCTTAGAGAGGACAAATGGCTACACCTTC.

This chain links TRBV7-8 with TRBJ2-3; perhaps TRBD2 as D (5 bases). This CDR3 is 14 amino acids long. Germline lookup yields CDR1 SGHVS and CDR2 FQNEAQ. V dropped 5 bases and J dropped 7 bases, with 16 bases sitting between them. CDR3 nucleotides: TGTGCCAGCAGCCCCCGGAGGAATCTATATACGCAGTATTTT. Protein sequence: CASSPRRNLYTQYF.

CDR3 nucleotides: TGTGCCAGTACCGCCGGCGGGGGGATCAATGAGCAGTTCTTC. Encoded protein: CASTAGGGINEQFF. The V gene is TRBV19, the J gene TRBJ2-1, with 8 bases identical to TRBD2. Germline CDR1 LNHDA, CDR2 SQIVND (reference sequence). This CDR3 comprises 14 residues. V trimming: 7 bases; J trimming: 6 bases; junction bases outside the gene matches: 8.

The chain carries TRBV9 and TRBJ2-3; D call uncertain. This CDR3 has 14 amino acids. Trimming stripped 0 bases from V and 2 bases from J, with 7 bases between. The germline gives CDR1 SGDLS, CDR2 YYNGEE. DNA for the CDR3: TGTGCCAGCAGCGTAGCCTCGTTCACAGATACGCAGTATTTT. It translates to CASSVASFTDTQYF.

The rearrangement uses TRBV4-1 and TRBJ2-7; a weak D match, TRBD2 (7 bases). Trimming left V 0 bases short and J 2 bases short, with 17 bases between. Germline V CDR1 and CDR2: MGHRA, YSYEKL. The CDR3 runs to 17 residues. The CDR3 DNA sequence: TGCGCCAGCAGCCAAGACAAATGGGCGGGGGCCGCCTACGAGCAGTACTTC. It codes for CASSQDKWAGAAYEQYF.

The chain is built from TRBV10-3 and TRBJ1-6; D gene ambiguous. V shed 4 bases and J shed 5 bases, with 12 bases lying between them. Germline assignment: CDR1 ENHRY and CDR2 SYGVKD. The CDR3 has 15 residues. For the CDR3, the DNA is TGTGCCATCAGTGTGGAAGGACTGAATAATTCACCCCTCCACTTT. Residues: CAISVEGLNNSPLHF.

V usage is TRBV2 and J usage is TRBJ1-4; D is possibly TRBD1 (5 bases). This CDR3 has 15 amino acids. Trimming stripped 2 bases from V and 8 bases from J, with 15 bases between. The germline V gene has CDR1 SNHLY and CDR2 FYNNEI. In DNA form, the CDR3 reads TGTGCCAGCAGTGAATTCGGAACGGAGGGGGAAAAACTGTTTTTT. Amino acid sequence: CASSEFGTEGEKLFF. Drawing the rest from reference TRBV2 and TRBJ1-4, the complete variable domain is EPEVTQTPSHQVTQMGQEVILRCVPISNHLYFYWYRQILGQKVEFLVSFYNNEISEKSEIFDDQFSVERPDGSNFTLKIRSTKLEDSAMYFCASSEFGTEGEKLFFGSGTQLSVL.

Concerning this clone itself: It is unclear where the CDR3 begins or ends on the DNA, so no DNA is shown, and the CDR3 is as TCRdb lists it. The chain joins TRBV27 to TRBJ2-2; TRBD1 was called by the table and not checked on the DNA. The CDR3 is made up of 14 amino acids, end residues included. In germline, CDR1 is MNHEY, CDR2 SMNVEV (reference sequence). This CDR3 reads CASSTSVGAGELFF.

The genes are TRBV30 and TRBJ1-1; D gene unclear. The V end was cut by 4 bases, the J end by 5 bases, with 17 bases between. CDR3 length: 14 residues. Germline lookup yields CDR1 GTSNPN and CDR2 SVGIG (reference sequence). CDR3 coding DNA: TGTGCCTGGACAGCGTTCCCCGGGAGGACTGAAGCTTTCTTT. This codes for CAWTAFPGRTEAFF.

The chain recombines TRBV18 with TRBJ2-3, with TRBD1 as a possible D gene (5 bases). CDR1 and CDR2 (germline): KGHSH, LQKENI. Trimming shortened V by 1 base and J by 1 base, and 12 bases separated the two germline ends. This CDR3 comprises 16 residues. As DNA, the CDR3 is TGTGCCAGCTCACCACAGGGGCCTTGGGGCACAGATACGCAGTATTTT. The encoded protein is CASSPQGPWGTDTQYF.

This clone was found once. This rearrangement joins TRBV28 to TRBJ1-5, with TRBD1 identical over 8 bases. The CDR3 has 16 amino acids. Trimming took 7 bases from V and 3 from J; bases not matched to a gene: 11. In germline, CDR1 is MDHEN, CDR2 SYDVKM. CDR3 sequence reads: CASTPPGQAINQPQHF. In DNA, the CDR3 is TGTGCCAGCACCCCCCCGGGACAGGCGATCAATCAGCCCCAGCATTTT.

This clone appeared a single time. V gene TRBV7-6 combines with J gene TRBJ2-6, with 8 bases aligning to TRBD2. The ends lost 5 bases at V and 2 bases at J; junction bases unmatched: 2. The CDR3 sequence is 15 residues long. The germline V gene has CDR1 SGHVS and CDR2 FNYEAQ. The CDR3 protein is CASSRGGPGANVLTF. Written as DNA, the CDR3 is TGTGCCAGCAGCCGGGGGGGGCCTGGGGCCAACGTCCTGACTTTC. Full variable domain (rest looked up from reference TRBV7-6 and TRBJ2-6): GAGVSQSPRYKVTKRGQDVALRCDPISGHVSLYWYRQALGQGPEFLTYFNYEAQQDKSGLPNDRFSAERPEGSISTLTIQRTEQRDSAMYRCASSRGGPGANVLTFGAGSRLTVL.

The V gene is TRBV6-5, the J gene TRBJ2-3; unclear D gene. The CDR3 loop spans 15 amino acids. The V gene lost 6 bases and the J gene lost 1 base, with 14 bases spanning the gap. CDR1 is MNHEY and CDR2 is SVGAGI in the germline V gene. The chain's CDR3 is CASRPIPGGTDTQYF. In DNA form, the CDR3 reads TGTGCCAGCAGGCCGATACCGGGTGGCACAGATACGCAGTATTTT.

V gene TRBV4-1 combines with J gene TRBJ1-6; D is uncertain. Trimming stripped 2 bases from V and 9 bases from J, with 17 bases between. The germline CDR1 and CDR2 sequences are MGHRA and YSYEKL. The CDR3 spans 16 residues. For the CDR3, the DNA is TGCGCCAGCAGCCAAACCTACATCCGCGGGCCTTCACCCCTCCACTTT. This gives the protein CASSQTYIRGPSPLHF.

This clone occurred a few times. The chain links TRBV6-5 to TRBJ2-7; D is undetermined. The CDR3 has 15 residues. Looked up from germline, CDR1 is MNHEY and CDR2 is SVGAGI. Trimming stripped 0 bases from V and 5 bases from J, with 14 bases between. The DNA of the CDR3 is TGTGCCAGCAGTTACTCGAAAGCGACGGTAAACGAGCAGTACGTC. Protein: CASSYSKATVNEQYV.

In regard to this clone: Additional DNA sequences in this sample encode the identical CDR3. As DNA, the CDR3 is TGTGCCAGTAGTATAGGGACAGGGAGCAATCAGCCCCAGCATTTT. It is translated as CASSIGTGSNQPQHF. The gene calls are TRBV19 and TRBJ1-5; 8 bases agree with TRBD1. This CDR3 comprises 15 residues. Trimming cost V 1 base and J 1 base; bases outside gene matches: 0. In germline, CDR1 is LNHDA, CDR2 SQIVND (reference sequence).